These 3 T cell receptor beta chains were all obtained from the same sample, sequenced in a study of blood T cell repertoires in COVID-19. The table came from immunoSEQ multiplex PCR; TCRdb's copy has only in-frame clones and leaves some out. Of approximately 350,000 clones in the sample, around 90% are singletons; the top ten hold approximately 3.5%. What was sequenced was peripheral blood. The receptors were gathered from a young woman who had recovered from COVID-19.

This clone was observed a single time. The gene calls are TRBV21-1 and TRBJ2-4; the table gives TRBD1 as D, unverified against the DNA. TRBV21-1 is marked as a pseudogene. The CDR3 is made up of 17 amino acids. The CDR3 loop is CASSRRTMQGRRDIQYF. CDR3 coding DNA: TGTGCCAGCAGCAGGCGAACTATGCAGGGTCGTAGAGACATTCAGTACTTC.

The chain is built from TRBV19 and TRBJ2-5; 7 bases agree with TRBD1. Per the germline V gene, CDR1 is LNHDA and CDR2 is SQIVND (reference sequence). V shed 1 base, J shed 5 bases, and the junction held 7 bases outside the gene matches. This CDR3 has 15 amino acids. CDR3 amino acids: CASSIGTGFRETQYF. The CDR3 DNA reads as TGTGCCAGTAGTATAGGGACAGGTTTTAGGGAGACCCAGTACTTC.

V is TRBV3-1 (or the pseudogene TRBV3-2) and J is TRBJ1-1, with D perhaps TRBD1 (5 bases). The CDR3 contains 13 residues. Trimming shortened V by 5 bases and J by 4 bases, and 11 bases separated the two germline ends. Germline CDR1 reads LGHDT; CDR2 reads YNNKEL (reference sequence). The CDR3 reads CASSGRGFTEAFF. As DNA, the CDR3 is TGTGCCAGCAGCGGGAGGGGATTCACTGAAGCTTTCTTT.